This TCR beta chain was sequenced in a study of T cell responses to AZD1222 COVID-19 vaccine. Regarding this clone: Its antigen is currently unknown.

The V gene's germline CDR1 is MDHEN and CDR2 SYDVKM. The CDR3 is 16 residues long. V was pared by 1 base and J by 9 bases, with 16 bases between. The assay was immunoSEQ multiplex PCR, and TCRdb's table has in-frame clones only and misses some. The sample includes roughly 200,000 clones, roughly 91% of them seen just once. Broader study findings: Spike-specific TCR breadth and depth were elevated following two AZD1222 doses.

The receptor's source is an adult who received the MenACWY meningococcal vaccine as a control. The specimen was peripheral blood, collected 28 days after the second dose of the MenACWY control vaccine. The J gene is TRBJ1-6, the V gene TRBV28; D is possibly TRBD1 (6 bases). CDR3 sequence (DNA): TGTGCCAGCAGTTTATCCGGCGGGAGGGGGGGTTCACCCCTCCACTTT. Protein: CASSLSGGRGGSPLHF. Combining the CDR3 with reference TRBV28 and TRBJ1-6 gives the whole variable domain DVKVTQSSRYLVKRTGEKVFLECVQDMDHENMFWYRQDPGLGLRLIYFSYDVKMKEKGDIPEGYSVSREKKERFSLILESASTNQTSMYLCASSLSGGRGGSPLHFGNGTRLTVT.